The 2 T cell receptor beta chains given below trace back to one sample, sequenced in a study of beta chain features in type 1 diabetes (dated by TCRdb to 2016 to 2019). The library was built by means of the immunoSEQ multiplex PCR assay. The High Capacity cDNA Reverse Transcription Kit was used to reverse transcribe all of the isolated RNA, meaning that expressed TCRB transcripts were what got sequenced. TCRdb's version of the immuneACCESS table is confined to in-frame rearrangements and falls short of the full clone set. An unresolved V gene accounts for under half of the shortfall where checked; the remainder is of unknown origin. The sample profile shows some 900,000 clones; roughly a sixth of them were found once. The leading ten clones occupy roughly 0.025% of the sample. The sample taken for sequencing was naive CD4+ T cells from blood. The cell subset or site label corresponds to: true naive CD4+ T cells. These receptors were obtained from a woman aged 18-29 years in good health.

This clone has a handful of counts. The rearrangement joins TRBV9 to TRBJ2-7; TRBD2 matches 7 bases. Trimming took 4 bases from V and 0 from J; bases not matched to a gene: 4. Germline CDR1 is SGDLS and CDR2 is YYNGEE. The CDR3 length is 14 residues. CDR3 protein: CASSSLAGSYEQYF. The CDR3, as DNA: TGTGCCAGCAGCTCCTTAGCGGGCTCCTACGAGCAGTACTTC.

The table lists this clone with a few counts. V usage is TRBV5-6 and J usage is TRBJ2-5; 10 positions match TRBD2. The CDR3 totals 14 residues. CDR1 and CDR2 (germline): SGHDT, YYEEEE. The J segment lost 5 bases and the V segment lost 7 bases, leaving 8 bases of the junction unmatched. The chain's CDR3 is CASQREGLGETQYF. In nucleotides, the CDR3 is TGTGCCAGCCAGCGGGAGGGCCTTGGGGAGACCCAGTACTTC.